This section outlines one TCR beta chain sequence together with its context. Its binding antigen is unknown. The junction does not match germline at one end; this may be a read error. The data originate from a study of Graves' ophthalmopathy and Graves' hyperthyroidism (dated by TCRdb to 2016 to 2019). At the level of the whole study: Peripheral blood was collected at initial diagnosis, prior to any treatment. In total, over 130 blood samples were TCR-sequenced: approximately 40 ophthalmopathy, 80 or so hyperthyroidism and about 17 hyperthyroidism-to-ophthalmopathy patients. Following sampling, methimazole starting at 30 mg daily was administered to hyperthyroidism patients, and high-dose intravenous methylprednisolone was administered to ophthalmopathy patients. To explore V-J signatures that separate ophthalmopathy from hyperthyroidism, a discovery set of more than 95 patients was enrolled, consisting of 40 to 45 with ophthalmopathy and 55 to 65 with stable hyperthyroidism. The independent validation cohort included about 19 hyperthyroidism patients plus 17 patients who later progressed from hyperthyroidism to ophthalmopathy. In roughly 6 hyperthyroidism patients, T-cell repertoires of thyroid tissue and blood were compared. The study used signatures of the TCR beta repertoire to tell Graves' ophthalmopathy apart from Graves' hyperthyroidism and to predict which patients would progress to ophthalmopathy. What the authors observed across the whole study: In cross-validation, the 13-signature model distinguished ophthalmopathy from stable hyperthyroidism with about 88% sensitivity and around 81% specificity, and in the test set the corresponding values were roughly 80% and 76%. In validation, the model predicted ophthalmopathy progression with more than 55% sensitivity and 72.22% specificity; some 13 predicted patients were CT-confirmed with GO in a median of approximately 6.5 months. Sample size was not predetermined statistically, and investigators were not blinded to group allocation. Most expanded thyroid clonotypes with a frequency above 0.001 also appeared in blood, which suggests that blood repertoires may reflect the immune response in the thyroid.

For repertoire sequencing, TCR beta CDR3 regions were amplified from RNA transcripts. A first-round RT-PCR used HTBI primers with the Qiagen OneStep RT-PCR kit, followed by a second-round multiplex PCR, size selection and purification. Sequencing of the libraries was carried out on an Illumina HiSeq2000 in paired-end mode with 100 bp reads. The authors' pipeline ran thus. SOAPnuke was used to process the reads, throwing out any read that had adapters, had uncalled bases, had a mean Phred below 15, or lacked an exact constant-primer or identifier match. COPE v1.2.5 was used to merge the high-quality paired reads. Unique nucleotide sequences were defined as clonotypes and aligned to IMGT TRB V, D and J references using MiTCR v1.1. Analysis was restricted to V-J combinations with a frequency above 0.0001, which covered roughly 99% of repertoires. For each V-J combination, a TCR clonal expansion and chaos score was defined as F50 clonal expansion divided by the chaos observed in the TCRdist matrix. Features were reduced by Welch's t-statistics and random forest to around 13 V-J combinations, which fed a naive Bayes classifier. The similarity between thyroid and blood repertoires was quantified using the Morisita-Horn index. In TCRdb, the public reads were trimmed at Q25 with fastp and aligned with MiXCR, with productive beta chains retained. Identical CDR3 proteins give one entry, which carries the most common genes and DNA. It is TCRdb's table, rather than the study itself, that gives the V and J calls and clone size. This sample has hundreds of thousands of distinct CDR3 sequences in its table, and approximately 42% of those were observed once. Of the sample, around half falls within the top ten clones.

Ophthalmopathy patients were characterized by moderately to severely active disease, a Clinical Activity Score of at least 3, a NOSPECS grade of at least 4, and a disease duration under 3 months. Patients were excluded if they had other autoimmune diseases, uncontrolled infections, pregnancy or lactation. Diagnosis relied on clinical symptoms, serum thyroxine, TRAb, thyroid ultrasound and orbital computed tomography. PBMCs were isolated from 7.5 to 10 ml of fresh peripheral blood by Ficoll-Paque density gradient centrifugation. Trizol reagent was used to extract the total RNA, and its quality was then checked on an Agilent 2100 Bioanalyzer. The sequence was obtained from an adult man with Graves' ophthalmopathy. Sequenced sample: peripheral blood.

Read as DNA, the sequence is TGTGCCGGCAGTGAAAGGCCAGGGGAGGAGTATGGCTACACCTTC. Translated, this gives CAGSERPGEEYGYTF. This sequence uses TRBV2 and TRBJ1-2; TRBD1 could be the D gene, as 6 bases match. From cysteine to phenylalanine, the CDR3 is 15 amino acids long. Here the CDR3 DNA is all that survives: 45 bases in frame from base 1. For CDR1 and CDR2, the germline V gene lists SNHLY and FYNNEI.